This is a list of T cell receptor beta chains from one sample in a study of patients and donors after allogeneic stem cell transplantation. A single record per CDR3 protein comes from TCRdb applying MiXCR to the RT-PCR reads. The sample lists about a million distinct CDR3 sequences; more than 15% were seen once. What was sequenced was blood, either unsorted or a sorted T cell fraction (not recorded which). The receptor source for this set is a human donor who was either an allogeneic HSCT recipient or a stem cell or donor lymphocyte infusion donor (not recorded which). It is not recorded whose cells these are; they may come from a transplant donor. The CDR3 runs from the conserved cysteine through the conserved F or W. A D gene is named only where the DNA matches it firmly. Clone size is given for some rows only: seen once, a few or many times, or a class if the clone is expanded.

length,D,size,V,J,CDR3,DNA
16,TRBD2,few,TRBV7-9,TRBJ2-5,CASSPRLAGWEETQYF,TGTGCCAGCAGCCCACGACTAGCGGGATGGGAAGAGACCCAGTACTTC
17,TRBD1,few,TRBV12-3/TRBV12-4,TRBJ1-5,CASSLGQGMPSNQPQHF,TGTGCCAGCAGTCTCGGACAGGGAATGCCTAGCAATCAGCCCCAGCATTTT
14,TRBD2,few,TRBV9,TRBJ2-3,CASTETSDRDTQYF,TGTGCCAGCACCGAGACTAGCGATCGAGATACGCAGTATTTT
16,TRBD1,few,TRBV5-1,TRBJ1-3,CASSLVGQGGGNTIYF,TGCGCCAGCAGCTTGGTGGGACAGGGTGGCGGAAACACCATATATTTT
15,-,few,TRBV20-1,TRBJ1-1,CSARDFTGVNTEAFF,TGCAGTGCTAGAGATTTTACGGGGGTGAACACTGAAGCTTTCTTT
16,-,-,TRBV5-1,TRBJ2-3,CASSSQSERVTDTQYF,TGCGCCAGCAGCTCCCAAAGTGAGCGGGTCACAGATACGCAGTATTTT
11,-,-,TRBV20-1,TRBJ1-2,CSVAGMDGYTF,TGCAGTGTGGCAGGGATGGATGGCTACACCTTC
15,-,many,TRBV12-3/TRBV12-4,TRBJ2-3,CASSLERGGPDTQYF,TGTGCCAGCAGCTTGGAGAGGGGTGGCCCAGATACGCAGTATTTT
15,-,-,TRBV12-3/TRBV12-4,TRBJ2-2,CASSALNPNTGELFF,TGTGCCAGCAGCGCCTTAAACCCGAACACCGGGGAGCTGTTTTTT
12,-,-,TRBV30,TRBJ1-1,CAWISGGTEAFF,TGTGCCTGGATTTCTGGGGGCACTGAAGCTTTCTTT
15,-,few,TRBV18,TRBJ2-7,CASSPRGRPPYEQYF,TGTGCCAGCTCACCGAGAGGCAGACCCCCCTACGAGCAGTACTTC
13,-,few,TRBV29-1,TRBJ1-4,CSVRARRLEKLFF,TGCAGCGTTCGAGCCCGTCGACTCGAAAAACTGTTTTTT
14,-,many,TRBV12-3/TRBV12-4,TRBJ1-1,CASSFRVGATEAFF,TGTGCCAGCAGTTTCAGGGTTGGAGCCACTGAAGCTTTCTTT
15,-,once,TRBV6-5,TRBJ2-2,CASSYLLGRTGELFF,TGTGCCAGCAGTTACTTATTAGGGAGGACCGGGGAGCTGTTTTTT
15,TRBD2,few,TRBV9,TRBJ2-7,CASSASGLPTYEQYF,TGTGCCAGCAGTGCCTCGGGACTACCCACCTACGAGCAGTACTTC
15,-,few,TRBV13,TRBJ2-6,CASMGGASGANVLTF,TGTGCCAGCATGGGAGGAGCCTCTGGGGCCAACGTCCTGACTTTC
14,TRBD2,-,TRBV2,TRBJ2-7,CATQQLGGMREQYF,TGTGCCACTCAACAGCTGGGGGGGATGAGAGAGCAGTACTTC
18,TRBD1,few,TRBV6-2/TRBV6-3,TRBJ2-6,CASSYDRGRFSGANVLTF,TGTGCCAGCAGTTATGACAGGGGGCGGTTCTCTGGGGCCAACGTCCTGACTTTC
14,-,many,TRBV12-3/TRBV12-4,TRBJ1-4,CASSTGLTGEKLFF,TGTGCCAGCAGTACCGGCCTAACGGGGGAAAAACTGTTTTTT
16,-,few,TRBV12-3/TRBV12-4,TRBJ2-3,CASSPYRGFSTDTQYF,TGTGCCAGCAGTCCGTACCGGGGATTTAGCACAGATACGCAGTATTTT
18,-,few,TRBV11-2,TRBJ2-2,CASSFYLGGTSNTGELFF,TGTGCCAGCAGCTTCTATCTCGGAGGGACCTCGAACACCGGGGAGCTGTTTTTT
17,-,few,TRBV3-1,TRBJ2-3,CASSQDQPAGSTDTQYF,TGTGCCAGCAGCCAAGATCAACCCGCGGGGTCTACAGATACGCAGTATTTT
14,-,-,TRBV12-5,TRBJ2-1,CASDMGRGPLEQFF,TGTGCTAGTGATATGGGTAGGGGCCCTTTGGAGCAGTTCTTC
14,TRBD1,few,TRBV10-3,TRBJ1-1,CAISRTGLNTEAFF,TGTGCCATCAGTAGGACAGGGTTAAACACTGAAGCTTTCTTT
12,-,few,TRBV6-5,TRBJ2-2,CASSYSDGELFF,TGTGCCAGCAGTTACTCGGACGGGGAGCTGTTTTTT
13,-,many,TRBV5-1,TRBJ2-7,CASSLQGSHEQYF,TGCGCCAGCAGCCTCCAGGGTTCTCACGAGCAGTACTTC
15,-,-,TRBV7-6,TRBJ1-3,CASSLEWRGISTIYF,TGTGCCAGCAGCTTAGAGTGGAGGGGAATTAGTACCATATATTTT
12,-,-,TRBV7-9,TRBJ2-7,CASSSLEVEQYF,TGTGCCAGCAGCTCCCTTGAGGTCGAGCAGTACTTC
16,TRBD2,-,TRBV7-9,TRBJ2-3,CASSLEPGLTTDTQYF,TGTGCCAGCAGCCTTGAACCGGGACTAACCACAGATACGCAGTATTTT
16,TRBD1,few,TRBV28,TRBJ2-5,CASSSPSDRAGETQYF,TGTGCCAGCAGTTCCCCTTCGGACAGGGCTGGAGAGACCCAGTACTTC
17,-,-,TRBV27,TRBJ2-3,CASSLSSEGGRTDTQYF,TGTGCCAGCAGTTTATCGAGCGAAGGGGGTAGGACAGATACGCAGTATTTT
14,-,few,TRBV5-1,TRBJ1-1,CASSPNGDKAEAFF,TGCGCCAGCAGCCCTAATGGGGACAAGGCTGAAGCTTTCTTT
15,-,-,TRBV3-1,TRBJ1-1,CASSPKSGRVVEAFF,TGTGCCAGCAGCCCCAAGTCCGGCAGGGTGGTGGAAGCTTTCTTT
14,-,-,TRBV27,TRBJ2-3,CASSFLGPTDTQYF,TGTGCCAGCAGTTTTCTGGGACCCACAGATACGCAGTATTTT
14,-,few,TRBV27,TRBJ1-5,CASTPGPDNQPQHF,TGTGCCAGCACCCCCGGCCCTGACAATCAGCCCCAGCATTTT
13,-,-,TRBV29-1,TRBJ2-4,CSVLPGDENIQYF,TGCAGCGTTCTCCCCGGAGACGAAAACATTCAGTACTTC
14,TRBD1,-,TRBV27,TRBJ2-7,CASSLSDRGWEQYF,TGTGCCAGCAGTTTATCGGACAGGGGGTGGGAGCAGTACTTC
15,-,few,TRBV2,TRBJ2-4,CASSEIRLAKNIQYF,TGTGCCAGCAGTGAAATCCGGCTAGCCAAAAACATTCAGTACTTC
13,-,-,TRBV15,TRBJ2-5,CATSRDPKETQYF,TGTGCCACCAGCAGAGATCCCAAAGAGACCCAGTACTTC
14,-,few,TRBV11-3,TRBJ1-1,CASALSTMNTEAFF,TGTGCCAGCGCCCTCAGTACAATGAACACTGAAGCTTTCTTT
14,-,few,TRBV2,TRBJ2-1,CASTRLDPGNEQFF,TGTGCCAGCACCCGACTAGATCCGGGCAATGAGCAGTTCTTC
16,TRBD1,-,TRBV5-6,TRBJ2-2,CASSSAGGDGTGELFF,TGTGCCAGCAGCTCCGCAGGGGGCGACGGCACCGGGGAGCTGTTTTTT
16,TRBD1,few,TRBV12-3/TRBV12-4,TRBJ1-1,CASSLRGGQGKTEAFF,TGTGCCAGCAGTTTGAGGGGCGGACAGGGAAAAACTGAAGCTTTCTTT
16,-,few,TRBV5-4,TRBJ1-4,CASSRTGRGGDEKLFF,TGTGCCAGCAGCCGTACAGGGAGAGGGGGGGATGAAAAACTGTTTTTT
16,-,many,TRBV20-1,TRBJ1-3,CSARPWGSQIGNTIYF,TGCAGTGCCAGGCCGTGGGGGAGTCAAATAGGAAACACCATATATTTT
13,-,-,TRBV15,TRBJ2-7,CATSRARVYEQYF,TGTGCCACCAGCAGAGCCAGGGTCTACGAGCAGTACTTC
13,TRBD2,-,TRBV12-5,TRBJ2-1,CASSWGGFNEQFF,TGTGCTAGTAGTTGGGGGGGGTTTAATGAGCAGTTCTTC
15,TRBD1,-,TRBV5-1,TRBJ1-6,CASSLAGTGRSPLHF,TGCGCCAGCAGCTTGGCCGGGACAGGGAGATCACCCCTCCACTTT
15,TRBD1,-,TRBV7-3,TRBJ2-7,CASSLRQGPTYEQYF,TGTGCCAGCAGCTTACGACAGGGCCCAACCTACGAGCAGTACTTC
16,-,few,TRBV15,TRBJ2-5,CATSRDLGTRKETQYF,TGTGCCACCAGCAGAGACCTCGGGACAAGAAAAGAGACCCAGTACTTC